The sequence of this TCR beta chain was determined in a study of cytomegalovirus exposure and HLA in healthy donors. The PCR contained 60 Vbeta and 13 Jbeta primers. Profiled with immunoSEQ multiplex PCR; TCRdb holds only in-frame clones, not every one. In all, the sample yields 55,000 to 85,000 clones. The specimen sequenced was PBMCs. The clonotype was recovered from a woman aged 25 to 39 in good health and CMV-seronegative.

The CDR3 DNA reads as TGTGCCTGGAGCCAGGCTGGGCTCTACGAGCAGTACTTC. Protein product: CAWSQAGLYEQYF. The chain couples TRBV30 to TRBJ2-7, with unresolved D. V was clipped by 3 bases and J by 3 bases, with 12 bases between them. Germline lookup yields CDR1 GTSNPN and CDR2 SVGIG (reference sequence). This CDR3 region has 13 residues.